The 28 T cell receptor beta chains reported below all come from one sample, sequenced in a study of blood T cells in healthy people across ages. Alongside a J-beta primer mix, a sample-barcoded 5' primer served in a second PCR lasting about 6 to 11 cycles. TCRdb redid the calling of the 5' RACE reads with MiXCR, one entry per CDR3 protein. The sample holds roughly 1.9 million distinct CDR3 sequences; approximately 40% are singletons and the top ten take around 23%. The sample taken for sequencing was blood. The origin of the receptors is a human donor in good health.

Worth noting for this clonotype: A single base separates this from a much larger clone, so it may be a read error. The chain links TRBV6-2 or TRBV6-3 to TRBJ1-2; D unresolved. Trimming removed 7 bases from V and 7 bases from J, with 16 bases in between. There are 13 residues in the CDR3. Germline V gives CDR1 MNHEY, CDR2 SVGEGT. The CDR3: CASTEVRQRGYTF. For the CDR3, the DNA is TGTGCCAGCACCGAGGTCAGGCAGCGTGGCTACACCTTC.

This clonotype was recorded a few times. The chain employs TRBV11-3 and TRBJ2-1; TRBD1 matches 7 bases. V lost 4 bases to trimming and J lost 0 bases; unmatched junction nucleotides: 9. The CDR3 runs 17 residues. Looked up from germline, CDR1 is SGHNT and CDR2 is YENEEA. CDR3 nucleotide sequence: TGTGCCAGCAGCTGGGCACAGGGGTCGAGCTCCTACAATGAGCAGTTCTTC. It codes for CASSWAQGSSSYNEQFF.

This clonotype was observed a few times. This may arise from a read error, as a much more abundant clone is one base away. The chain is built from TRBV6-2 or TRBV6-3 and TRBJ2-5; D possibly uses TRBD1 or TRBD2 (5 bases each). Deletions cut 2 bases from V and 4 bases from J, with 11 bases between. This CDR3 is built from 14 residues. Germline V lookup: CDR1 MNHEY, CDR2 SVGEGT. The CDR3 DNA reads as TGTGCCAGCAGTTACGAGGGACCCCGAGAGACCCAGTACTTC. As protein: CASSYEGPRETQYF.

This clonotype occurred a few times. The chain combines TRBV7-2 with TRBJ2-1; TRBD2 aligns across 10 bases. The CDR3 has 16 residues. Germline trimming cut 2 bases from V and 6 bases from J; bases unmatched to any gene: 7. CDR1 and CDR2 from the germline V gene are SGHTA and FQGNSA. The CDR3 here is CASSLPLAGGGNEQFF. The CDR3, as DNA: TGTGCCAGCAGCTTACCCTTAGCGGGGGGTGGCAATGAGCAGTTCTTC.

The chain is built from TRBV28 and TRBJ2-4, with a tentative D call TRBD1 (6 bases). The tail of the sequence fits TRBJ2-7 better, so the J call may be wrong. The CDR3 is 16 amino acids. From germline, CDR1 is MDHEN and CDR2 SYDVKM. The CDR3 DNA follows: TGTGCCAGCAGTCCGCCAGAGGGACATACCTTTTACGAGCAGTACTTC. This sequence encodes CASSPPEGHTFYEQYF.

This chain uses TRBV7-9 with TRBJ1-1; TRBD1 might be the D (6 bases). The V gene's germline CDR1 is SEHNR and CDR2 FQNEAQ (reference sequence). V lost 5 bases and J 8 bases, leaving 21 bases between the germline ends. This CDR3 is built from 15 residues. CDR3 in DNA: TGTGCCAGCAGCCCCCCAAGACAGGAGCCCCCCGAAGCTTTCTTT. Amino acid sequence: CASSPPRQEPPEAFF.

The V and J genes are TRBV24-1 and TRBJ1-2; 7 bases map to TRBD1. This CDR3 is 14 amino acids long. The germline gives CDR1 KGHDR, CDR2 SFDVKD. V lost 4 bases to trimming and J lost 11 bases; unmatched junction nucleotides: 12. CDR3 loop: CATSEAGTAPSYTF. The CDR3 bases are TGTGCCACCAGTGAAGCCGGGACAGCACCGTCTTACACCTTC.

V and J are TRBV30 and TRBJ2-7; 7 nucleotides align to TRBD1. Germline-derived CDR1 and CDR2 are GTSNPN and SVGIG (reference sequence). The CDR3 is made up of 11 amino acids. V lost 6 bases to trimming and J lost 6 bases; unmatched junction nucleotides: 5. Here the CDR3 DNA reads TGTGCCTGTTCTCCAGGGGGCGAGCAGTACTTC. Protein product: CACSPGGEQYF.

This chain links TRBV6-5 with TRBJ2-1, with D tentatively TRBD1 or TRBD2 (6 bases each). The CDR3 has 13 residues. Deletions cut 7 bases from V and 8 bases from J, with 15 bases between. CDR1 MNHEY and CDR2 SVGAGI come from the germline V gene. Here the CDR3 reads CASTRGALDEQFF. CDR3 sequence (DNA): TGTGCCAGCACAAGGGGGGCGCTTGATGAGCAGTTCTTC.

V gene TRBV29-1 combines with J gene TRBJ2-1; TRBD2 agrees at 12 bases. The trim removed 5 bases at V and 10 bases at J, leaving 6 bases unmatched. Germline V lookup: CDR1 SQVTM, CDR2 ANQGSEA. The CDR3 totals 13 residues. The CDR3 spells CSVSSGGAGEQFF. DNA for the CDR3: TGCAGCGTTTCTAGCGGGGGGGCTGGGGAGCAGTTCTTC.

The chain is built from TRBV7-2 and TRBJ2-1; D is unresolved. CDR3 length equals 16 residues. Germline V CDR1 and CDR2: SGHTA, FQGNSA. Trimming shortened V by 5 bases and J by 0 bases, and 14 bases separated the two germline ends. The CDR3 loop reads CASSPAIDSSYNEQFF. DNA for the CDR3: TGTGCCAGCAGCCCCGCCATCGATAGCTCCTACAATGAGCAGTTCTTC.

The CDR3 spells CATSTGEYNSPLHF. As DNA, the CDR3 is TGTGCCACCAGCACAGGGGAATATAATTCACCCCTCCACTTT. The chain uses TRBV24-1 and TRBJ1-6; 7 nucleotides line up with TRBD1. Losses at the gene ends were 7 bases for V and 4 bases for J; bases not matched to a gene: 3. Germline CDR1 reads KGHDR; CDR2 reads SFDVKD. This CDR3 has 14 amino acids.

This chain joins TRBV4-1 and TRBJ2-2; D may be TRBD1 or TRBD2 (5 bases each). Germline V CDR1 and CDR2: MGHRA, YSYEKL. Trimming stripped 5 bases from V and 6 bases from J, with 10 bases between. CDR3 size: 13 residues. The CDR3 nucleotides are TGCGCCAGCAGCACTCAGGGAGCCGGGGAGCTGTTTTTT. This codes for CASSTQGAGELFF.

The V and J genes are TRBV15 and TRBJ2-5; D could derive from TRBD1 or TRBD2 (5 bases each). The germline V and J ends were trimmed by 1 base and 11 bases, with 14 bases remaining between them. Germline V gene sequence: CDR1 LNHNV, CDR2 YYDKDF (reference sequence). There are 13 residues in the CDR3. CDR3 sequence reads: CATSRVRDGEQYF. The CDR3 DNA is TGTGCCACCAGCAGAGTTCGGGACGGGGAGCAGTACTTC. Drawing the rest from reference TRBV15 and TRBJ2-5, the complete variable domain is DAMVIQNPRYQVTQFGKPVTLSCSQTLNHNVMYWYQQKSSQAPKLLFHYYDKDFNNEADTPDNFQSRRPNTSFCFLDIRSPGLGDTAMYLCATSRVRDGEQYFGPGTRLLVL.

The chain is built from TRBV4-1 and TRBJ1-4, with D tentatively TRBD1 (5 bases). Trimming removed 4 bases at V and 0 bases at J, with 9 bases between. This CDR3 is built from 15 residues. Germline lookup yields CDR1 MGHRA and CDR2 YSYEKL. The CDR3 DNA reads TGCGCCAGCAGCCGCACAGGCACAACTAATGAAAAACTGTTTTTT. Translating gives CASSRTGTTNEKLFF.

This chain uses TRBV10-3 with TRBJ2-1; D is perhaps TRBD2 (6 bases). The length of the CDR3 is 18 residues. The germline V gene has CDR1 ENHRY and CDR2 SYGVKD. The ends were cut back, 4 bases at V and 7 bases at J, with 26 bases in the middle. The CDR3 loop is CAISATTFGSIGRNEQFF. The CDR3 DNA is TGTGCCATCAGTGCTACTACCTTTGGTTCCATTGGGAGGAATGAGCAGTTCTTC.

This clonotype appeared a few times. This may be a read error, as it is one base from a much larger clone. V gene TRBV5-6 combines with J gene TRBJ2-1; D call uncertain. This CDR3 comprises 15 residues. Germline loops: CDR1 SGHDT, CDR2 YYEEEE. CDR3 region: CASSLVAGPYNAQFF. The CDR3 region has the DNA TGTGCCAGCAGCCTCGTAGCAGGCCCTTACAATGCGCAGTTCTTC.

As to this clonotype: A junction boundary mismatches the germline segment, possibly from a read error. The V gene is TRBV12-3 or TRBV12-4, the J gene TRBJ2-3; 9 nucleotides align to TRBD2. This CDR3 comprises 15 residues. In DNA, the CDR3 is TGTGTCAGCATTAATAGCGGGGGAGGGACAGATACGCAGTATTTT. This codes for CVSINSGGGTDTQYF.

The rearrangement uses TRBV15 and TRBJ2-1; 7 positions agree with TRBD2. The CDR3 totals 13 residues. The V gene's germline CDR1 is LNHNV and CDR2 YYDKDF (reference sequence). After removal of 5 bases from V and 6 bases from J, the junction contained 4 bases not matched to a gene. The CDR3 reads CATSVGTINEQFF. The CDR3 coding sequence is TGTGCCACCAGCGTCGGGACTATCAATGAGCAGTTCTTC.

In DNA form, the CDR3 reads TGTGCCAGCAGTCATACTACAGGGAGGAGAGGAGAGACCCAGTACTTC. Its protein is CASSHTTGRRGETQYF. The chain links TRBV7-9 to TRBJ2-5; perhaps D is TRBD1 or TRBD2 (6 bases each). The V gene's germline CDR1 is SEHNR and CDR2 FQNEAQ (reference sequence). This CDR3 region has 16 residues. The germline V and J ends were trimmed by 6 bases and 4 bases, with 21 bases remaining between them. Complete variable domain (other parts from reference TRBV7-9 and TRBJ2-5): DTGVSQNPRHKITKRGQNVTFRCDPISEHNRLYWYRQTLGQGPEFLTYFQNEAQLEKSRLLSDRFSAERPKGSFSTLEIQRTEQGDSAMYLCASSHTTGRRGETQYFGPGTRLLVL.

The table lists this clonotype with a count of one. The rearrangement links TRBV10-3 to TRBJ1-1, with TRBD1 identical over 9 bases. Losses at the gene ends were 3 bases for V and 4 bases for J; bases not matched to a gene: 9. The CDR3 loop spans 16 amino acids. CDR1 ENHRY and CDR2 SYGVKD come from the germline V gene. The CDR3 protein is CAISEGTGSLGTEAFF. CDR3 coding DNA: TGTGCCATCAGTGAAGGGACAGGGAGTTTAGGCACTGAAGCTTTCTTT.

This clonotype was detected once. The missing conserved phenylalanine or tryptophan at the end of this CDR3 makes a read error likely. The J gene is TRBJ2-3, the V gene TRBV20-1, with D possibly TRBD1 on 5 matching bases. Trimming cost V 3 bases and J 3 bases, with 10 bases left between them. This CDR3 has 13 amino acids. Germline assignment: CDR1 DFQATT and CDR2 SNEGSKA (reference sequence). The CDR3 DNA sequence: TGCAGTGCTAGCGACAGCCCTACAGATACGCAGTATCTT. The encoded protein is CSASDSPTDTQYL.

The chain carries TRBV6-6 and TRBJ1-2, with a weak D call TRBD1 (6 bases). V dropped 0 bases and J dropped 7 bases, with 12 bases sitting between them. This CDR3 contains 14 residues. Per germline, CDR1 MNHNY and CDR2 SVGAGI (reference sequence). DNA for the CDR3: TGTGCCAGCAGTTACTCGGACAGACGTTTTGGCTACACCTTC. Its translation: CASSYSDRRFGYTF.

In this sample, this clonotype turned up many times. The rearrangement links TRBV3-1 to TRBJ2-7; TRBD2 is a possible D gene (6 bases). Germline CDR1 LGHDT, CDR2 YNNKEL (reference sequence). The V and J ends lost 1 base and 6 bases respectively, with 7 bases between them. The length of the CDR3 is 12 residues. The CDR3 spells CASSQGGGEQYF. CDR3 bases: TGTGCCAGCAGCCAAGGGGGAGGCGAGCAGTACTTC.

This clonotype has only a few counts. The V call is TRBV29-1, the J call TRBJ2-1, with D possibly being TRBD1 or TRBD2 (5 bases each). The CDR3 consists of 14 residues. CDR1 SQVTM and CDR2 ANQGSEA come from the germline V gene. Trimming removed 7 bases from V and 4 bases from J, with 17 bases in between. The CDR3 nucleotides read TGCAGCGCTGGGACGCTAAAGCTGTACAATGAGCAGTTCTTC. Protein product: CSAGTLKLYNEQFF.

A note on this clonotype: Relative to the germline gene, one junction end is altered; a read error may explain this. V is TRBV12-3 or TRBV12-4 and J is TRBJ2-4; 10 bases are a match to TRBD2. The CDR3 covers 14 residues. In DNA, the CDR3 is TGTGCCAGCAGGGCAACTAGCGGGAAAAACCTTCAGTACTTC. It is translated as CASRATSGKNLQYF.

The chain links TRBV5-6 to TRBJ2-7; TRBD1 matches 9 bases. CDR3 size: 13 residues. Germline loops: CDR1 SGHDT, CDR2 YYEEEE. V dropped 4 bases and J dropped 7; count of bases not matched to a gene: 6. CDR3 DNA sequence: TGTGCCAGCAGCGTCGGGACAGGGAGGGAGCAGTACTTC. It specifies CASSVGTGREQYF.

Only a few counts were recorded for this clonotype. The chain combines TRBV10-3 with TRBJ1-2, with D unresolved. The germline V gene encodes CDR1 ENHRY and CDR2 SYGVKD. The CDR3 loop spans 13 amino acids. Between the trimmed V and J ends, which lost 2 bases and 6 bases, there was a span of 10 bases. DNA for the CDR3: TGTGCCATCAGTGAGATTTGGAGAAATGGCTACACCTTC. This codes for CAISEIWRNGYTF.